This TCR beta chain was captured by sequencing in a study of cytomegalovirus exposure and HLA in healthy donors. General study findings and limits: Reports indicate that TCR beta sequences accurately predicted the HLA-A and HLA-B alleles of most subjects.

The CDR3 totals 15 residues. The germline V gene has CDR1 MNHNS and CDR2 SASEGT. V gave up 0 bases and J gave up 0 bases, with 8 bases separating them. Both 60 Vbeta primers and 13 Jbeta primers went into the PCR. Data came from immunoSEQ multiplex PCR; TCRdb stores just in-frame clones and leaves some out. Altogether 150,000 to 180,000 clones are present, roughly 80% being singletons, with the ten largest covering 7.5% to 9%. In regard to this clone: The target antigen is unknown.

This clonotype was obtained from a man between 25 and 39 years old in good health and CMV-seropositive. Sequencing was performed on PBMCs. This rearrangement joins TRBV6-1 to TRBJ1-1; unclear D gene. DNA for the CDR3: TGTGCCAGCAGTGAAGCGTCGGGAGTGAACACTGAAGCTTTCTTT. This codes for CASSEASGVNTEAFF.